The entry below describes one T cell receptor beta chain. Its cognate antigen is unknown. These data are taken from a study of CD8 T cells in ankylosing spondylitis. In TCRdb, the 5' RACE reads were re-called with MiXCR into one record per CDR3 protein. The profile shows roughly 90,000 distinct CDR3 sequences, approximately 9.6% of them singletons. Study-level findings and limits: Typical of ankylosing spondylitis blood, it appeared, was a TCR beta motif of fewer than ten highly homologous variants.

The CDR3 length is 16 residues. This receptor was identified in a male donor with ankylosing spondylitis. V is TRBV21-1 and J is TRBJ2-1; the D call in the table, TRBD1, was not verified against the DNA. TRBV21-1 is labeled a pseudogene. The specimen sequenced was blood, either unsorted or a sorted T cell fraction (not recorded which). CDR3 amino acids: CASMGARGRTYNEQFF. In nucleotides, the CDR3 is TGTGCCAGCATGGGGGCACGCGGGAGAACCTACAATGAGCAGTTCTTC.